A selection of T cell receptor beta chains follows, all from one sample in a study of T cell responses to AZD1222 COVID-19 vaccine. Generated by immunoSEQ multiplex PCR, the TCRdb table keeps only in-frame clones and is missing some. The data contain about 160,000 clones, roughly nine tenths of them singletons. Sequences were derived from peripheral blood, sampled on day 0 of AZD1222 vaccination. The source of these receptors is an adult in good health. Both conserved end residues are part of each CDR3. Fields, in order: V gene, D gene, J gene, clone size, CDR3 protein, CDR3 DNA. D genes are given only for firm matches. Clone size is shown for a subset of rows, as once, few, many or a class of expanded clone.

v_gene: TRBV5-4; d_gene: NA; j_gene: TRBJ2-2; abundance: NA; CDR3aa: CASSLGQTNTGELFF; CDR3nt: TGTGCCAGCAGCTTGGGGCAGACGAACACCGGGGAGCTGTTTTTT
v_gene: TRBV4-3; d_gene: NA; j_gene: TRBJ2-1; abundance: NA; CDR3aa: CASSQEDRTQEQFF; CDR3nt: TGCGCCAGCAGCCAAGAAGACAGAACTCAGGAGCAGTTCTTC
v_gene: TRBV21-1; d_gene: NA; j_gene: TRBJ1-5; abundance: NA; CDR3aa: CASSFLKEDESCNQPQHF; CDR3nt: TGTGCCAGCAGCTTCCTTAAGGAGGACGAGAGTTGCAATCAGCCCCAGCATTTT
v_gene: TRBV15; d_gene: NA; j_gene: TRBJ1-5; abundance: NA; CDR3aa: CATGRLYSNQPQHF; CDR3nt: TGTGCTACCGGACGGCTGTATAGCAATCAGCCCCAGCATTTT
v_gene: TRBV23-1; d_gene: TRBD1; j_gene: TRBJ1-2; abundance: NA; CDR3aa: CASSERDRAKRDYGYTF; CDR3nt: TGCGCCAGCAGTGAGCGGGACAGGGCTAAAAGGGACTATGGCTACACCTTC
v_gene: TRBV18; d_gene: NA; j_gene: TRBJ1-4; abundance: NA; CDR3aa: CASSPGFAGADEKLFF; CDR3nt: TGTGCCAGCTCACCAGGATTCGCGGGGGCGGATGAAAAACTGTTTTTT
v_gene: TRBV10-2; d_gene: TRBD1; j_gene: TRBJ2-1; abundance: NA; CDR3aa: CAIAGTVSYNEQFF; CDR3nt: TGCGCCATCGCCGGGACAGTGTCCTACAATGAGCAGTTCTTC
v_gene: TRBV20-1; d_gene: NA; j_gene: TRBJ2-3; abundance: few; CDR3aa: CSALRGDTQYF; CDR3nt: TGCAGTGCTCTCCGGGGAGATACGCAGTATTTT
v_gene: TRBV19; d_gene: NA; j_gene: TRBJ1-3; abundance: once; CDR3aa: CASTFGRSSSGNTIYF; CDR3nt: TGTGCCAGTACCTTCGGACGGAGCTCTTCTGGAAACACCATATATTTT
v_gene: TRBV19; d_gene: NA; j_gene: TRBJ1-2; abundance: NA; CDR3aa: CASSARGTNYGYTF; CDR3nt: TGTGCCAGTAGTGCGAGGGGAACTAACTATGGCTACACCTTC
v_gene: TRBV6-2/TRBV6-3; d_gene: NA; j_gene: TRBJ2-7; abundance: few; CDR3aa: CASSYKGESSEQYF; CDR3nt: TGTGCCAGCAGTTACAAGGGGGAGTCCAGCGAGCAGTACTTC
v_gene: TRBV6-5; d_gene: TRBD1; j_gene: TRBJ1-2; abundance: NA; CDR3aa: CASSPATGTIYGYTF; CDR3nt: TGTGCCAGCAGCCCCGCGACAGGGACCATCTATGGCTACACCTTC
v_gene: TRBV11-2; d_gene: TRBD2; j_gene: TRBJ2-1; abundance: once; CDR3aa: CASSDRALAGGEQFF; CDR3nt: TGTGCCAGCAGCGACCGAGCTCTAGCGGGAGGGGAGCAGTTCTTC
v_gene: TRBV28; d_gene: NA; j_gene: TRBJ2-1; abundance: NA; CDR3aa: CASSPDRSSYNEQFF; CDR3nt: TGTGCCAGCAGTCCCGACAGGAGCTCCTACAATGAGCAGTTCTTC
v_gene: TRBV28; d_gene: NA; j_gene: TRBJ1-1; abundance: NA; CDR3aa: CASNPNSGTNKAFF; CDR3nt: TGTGCCAGCAACCCAAACTCCGGGACAAATAAAGCTTTCTTT
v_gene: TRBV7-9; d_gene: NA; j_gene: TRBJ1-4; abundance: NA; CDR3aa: CASSPQVGGGEKLFF; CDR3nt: TGTGCCAGCAGCCCCCAAGTGGGGGGGGGAGAAAAACTGTTTTTT
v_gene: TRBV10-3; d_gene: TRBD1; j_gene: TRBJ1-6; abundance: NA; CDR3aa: CAIRRDSSDSPLHF; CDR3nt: TGTGCCATCAGGAGGGACAGTTCTGATTCACCCCTCCACTTT
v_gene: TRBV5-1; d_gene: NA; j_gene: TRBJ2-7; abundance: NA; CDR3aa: CASSPTRGPYEQYF; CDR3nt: TGCGCCAGCAGCCCGACCAGGGGCCCCTACGAGCAGTACTTC
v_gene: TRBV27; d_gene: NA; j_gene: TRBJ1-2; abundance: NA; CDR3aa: CASSSQTGNGYTF; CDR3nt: TGTGCCAGCAGTTCCCAGACAGGCAATGGCTACACCTTC
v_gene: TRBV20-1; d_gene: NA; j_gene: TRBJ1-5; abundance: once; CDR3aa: CSASSGVISNQPQHF; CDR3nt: TGCAGTGCTAGTTCGGGGGTAATTTCTAATCAGCCCCAGCATTTT
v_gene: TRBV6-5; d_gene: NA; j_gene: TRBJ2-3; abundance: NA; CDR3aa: CASSYSRVRGDTQYF; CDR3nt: TGTGCCAGCAGTTACTCCCGGGTTAGGGGAGATACGCAGTATTTT
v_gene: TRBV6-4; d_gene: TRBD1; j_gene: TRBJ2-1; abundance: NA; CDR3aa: CASSTGGQGSNEQFF; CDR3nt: TGTGCCAGCTCAACAGGGGGCCAGGGAAGCAATGAGCAGTTCTTC
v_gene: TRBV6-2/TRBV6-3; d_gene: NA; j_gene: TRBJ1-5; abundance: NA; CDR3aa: CASSYTVLQPQHF; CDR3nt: TGTGCCAGCAGTTACACAGTCCTTCAGCCCCAGCATTTT
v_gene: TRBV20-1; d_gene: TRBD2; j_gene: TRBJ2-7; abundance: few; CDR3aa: CSASAPKSGSPPRIYEQYF; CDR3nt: TGCAGTGCTAGTGCCCCTAAGAGCGGGAGTCCTCCCCGGATTTACGAGCAGTACTTC
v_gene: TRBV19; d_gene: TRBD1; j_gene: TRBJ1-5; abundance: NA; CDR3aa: CASSIQGAGSNQPQHF; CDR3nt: TGTGCCAGTAGTATCCAGGGGGCAGGGAGCAATCAGCCCCAGCATTTT
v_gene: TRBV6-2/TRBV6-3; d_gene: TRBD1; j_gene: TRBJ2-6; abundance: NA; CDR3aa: CASSYATGYPGANVLTF; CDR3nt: TGTGCCAGCAGTTACGCGACAGGGTATCCTGGGGCCAACGTCCTGACTTTC
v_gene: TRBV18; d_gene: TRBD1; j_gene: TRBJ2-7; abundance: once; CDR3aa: CASSPLGQGSDEQYF; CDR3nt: TGTGCCAGCTCACCATTAGGACAGGGGTCGGACGAGCAGTACTTC
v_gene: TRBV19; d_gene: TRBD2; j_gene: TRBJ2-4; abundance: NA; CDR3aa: CASRTSGAKNIQYF; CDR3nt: TGTGCCAGCCGGACTAGCGGAGCCAAAAACATTCAGTACTTC
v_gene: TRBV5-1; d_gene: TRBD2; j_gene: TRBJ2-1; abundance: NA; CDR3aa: CASSLAGTSVHEQFF; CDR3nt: TGCGCCAGCAGCCTCGCCGGGACTAGCGTGCATGAGCAGTTCTTC
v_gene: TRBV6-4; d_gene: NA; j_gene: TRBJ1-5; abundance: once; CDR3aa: CASSEVPGGYNQPQHF; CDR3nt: TGTGCCAGCAGTGAGGTCCCGGGGGGTTACAATCAGCCCCAGCATTTT